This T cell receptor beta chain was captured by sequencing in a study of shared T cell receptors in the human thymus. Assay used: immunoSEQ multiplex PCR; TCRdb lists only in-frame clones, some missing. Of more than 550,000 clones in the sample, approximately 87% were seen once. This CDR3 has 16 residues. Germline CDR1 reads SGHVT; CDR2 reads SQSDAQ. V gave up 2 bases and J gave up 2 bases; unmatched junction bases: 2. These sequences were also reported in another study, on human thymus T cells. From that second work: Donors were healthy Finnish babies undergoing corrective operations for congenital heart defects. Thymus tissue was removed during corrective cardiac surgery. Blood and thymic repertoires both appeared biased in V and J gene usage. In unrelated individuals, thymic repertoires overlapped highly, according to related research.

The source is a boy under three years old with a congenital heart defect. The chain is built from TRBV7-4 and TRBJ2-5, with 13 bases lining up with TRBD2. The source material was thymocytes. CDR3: CASSLTSGGGQETQYF. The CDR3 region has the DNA TGTGCCAGCAGCTTAACTAGCGGGGGGGGACAAGAGACCCAGTACTTC.